Sequencing of this T cell receptor beta chain was carried out in a study of T cell responses to AZD1222 COVID-19 vaccine. General study results and limits: White British ancestry dominated among donors, who included more females, and clonal diversity was possibly underestimated. Spike-specific TCR depth and breadth grew after two AZD1222 doses. Across spike, vaccine-associated CD4 TCRs were found, dominant at 160-218 and 743-854.

With 3 bases removed from V and 0 bases from J, the gap between germline ends came to 13 bases. This CDR3 is built from 16 residues. Per the germline V gene, CDR1 is SGDLS and CDR2 is YYNGEE. Analysis merged second doses at about 4 or about 12 weeks. Regarding this clone: Its target is unknown.

Clones were read by immunoSEQ multiplex PCR, and TCRdb kept only the in-frame ones, dropping some. The profile shows about 100,000 clones, roughly 92% of them singletons. The rearrangement uses TRBV9 and TRBJ1-3; the D gene is possibly TRBD1 (5 bases). The sequence derives from an adult who received the AZD1222 COVID-19 vaccine. The sample was peripheral blood, taken 28 days after the second AZD1222 dose. In nucleotides, the CDR3 is TGTGCCAGCAGCGCACGGGACCGTCCCTCTGGAAACACCATATATTTT. Translation: CASSARDRPSGNTIYF. Using reference TRBV9 and TRBJ1-3 for the parts outside the CDR3, the full variable domain is DSGVTQTPKHLITATGQRVTLRCSPRSGDLSVYWYQQSLDQGLQFLIQYYNGEERAKGNILERFSAQQFPDLHSELNLSSLELGDSALYFCASSARDRPSGNTIYFGEGSWLTVV.